Sequencing of this T cell receptor (beta chain) was carried out in a study of T cell changes during pregnancy in multiple sclerosis. Germline lookup yields CDR1 SGHAT and CDR2 FQNNGV. This CDR3 spans 15 amino acids. Trimming at V came to 5 bases and at J to 0 bases, leaving 4 bases not matched to a gene. Assay: immunoSEQ multiplex PCR; the TCRdb copy retains only in-frame clones and omits some. The sample consists of about 60,000 clones, about 92% of them appearing once. The sequence was collected from a female donor with multiple sclerosis, enrolled in a pregnancy study. This chain joins TRBV11-2 and TRBJ2-1, with 7 bases that match TRBD1. The material sequenced was peripheral blood, taken after pregnancy. CDR3 coding DNA: TGTGCCAGCAGCCGGGACAGTTTCTCCTACAATGAGCAGTTCTTC. Translating gives CASSRDSFSYNEQFF.